The present TCR beta chain was sequenced within a study of T cell responses to AZD1222 COVID-19 vaccine. The assay was immunoSEQ multiplex PCR, and TCRdb's table has in-frame clones only and misses some. The table shows some 150,000 clones, with about 91% occurring only once. A word on this clone: Its antigen is as yet unknown.

Study-level points and caveats: White British ancestry dominated among donors, who included more females, and clonal diversity was possibly underestimated.

V was trimmed by 4 bases and J by 4 bases, leaving 16 bases between them. Germline lookup yields CDR1 LGHDT and CDR2 YNNKEL (reference sequence). There are 16 residues in the CDR3. The chain joins TRBV3-1 (or the pseudogene TRBV3-2) to TRBJ2-2, with D uncertain. Specimen: peripheral blood, collected on day 0 of MenACWY control vaccination. The source is an adult in good health. CDR3 amino acids: CASSPLGILSTGELFF. CDR3 coding DNA: TGTGCCAGCAGCCCGCTAGGGATCCTTAGCACCGGGGAGCTGTTTTTT.